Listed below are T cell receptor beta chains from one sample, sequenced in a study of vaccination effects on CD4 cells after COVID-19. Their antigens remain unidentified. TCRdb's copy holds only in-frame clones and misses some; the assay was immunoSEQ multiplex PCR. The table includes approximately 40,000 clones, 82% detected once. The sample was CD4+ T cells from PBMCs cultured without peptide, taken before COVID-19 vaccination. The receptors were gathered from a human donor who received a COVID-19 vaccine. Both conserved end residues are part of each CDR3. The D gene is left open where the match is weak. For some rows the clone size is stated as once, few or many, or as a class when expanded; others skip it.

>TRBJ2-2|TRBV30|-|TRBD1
CAWKQGEIGELFF
TGTGCCTGGAAGCAGGGGGAGATCGGGGAGCTGTTTTTT
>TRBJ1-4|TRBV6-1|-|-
CASSDGRQFNEKLFF
TGTGCCAGCAGTGACGGGCGACAGTTTAATGAAAAACTGTTTTTT
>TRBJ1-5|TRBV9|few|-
CASSGRGNQPQHF
TGTGCCAGCAGCGGCAGGGGCAATCAGCCCCAGCATTTT
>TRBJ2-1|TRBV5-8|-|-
CASSLLRTISYNEQFF
TGTGCCAGCAGCTTGTTGCGGACAATCTCCTACAATGAGCAGTTCTTC
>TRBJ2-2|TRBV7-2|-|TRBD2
CASSLAFLAGTGELFF
TGTGCCAGCAGCTTAGCTTTTCTAGCGGGGACCGGGGAGCTGTTTTTT
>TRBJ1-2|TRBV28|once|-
CASSLVGNGYTF
TGTGCCAGCAGTTTGGTAGGGAATGGCTACACCTTC
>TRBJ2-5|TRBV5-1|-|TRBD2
CASSFLAGDQETQYF
TGCGCCAGCAGCTTTTTAGCGGGGGACCAAGAGACCCAGTACTTC
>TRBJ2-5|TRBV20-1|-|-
CSASTGAGETQYF
TGCAGTGCTAGTACGGGGGCTGGGGAGACCCAGTACTTC
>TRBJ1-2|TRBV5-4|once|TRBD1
CASSLSPRSGGNYGYTF
TGTGCCAGCAGCTTGTCCCCCCGTTCAGGGGGTAACTATGGCTACACCTTC
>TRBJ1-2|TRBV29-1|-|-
CSVVYGVYGYTF
TGCAGCGTTGTGTATGGGGTTTATGGCTACACCTTC
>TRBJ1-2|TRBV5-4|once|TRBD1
CASSQGGGSNYGYTF
TGTGCCAGCAGCCAGGGGGGGGGTTCTAACTATGGCTACACCTTC
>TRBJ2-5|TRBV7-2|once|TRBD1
CASRSEPGQGGMAQYF
TGTGCCAGCAGATCGGAACCGGGACAGGGGGGGATGGCCCAGTACTTC
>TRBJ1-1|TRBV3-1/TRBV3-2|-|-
CASSQDSSSQNTEAFF
TGTGCCAGCAGCCAAGATAGTTCCAGCCAGAACACTGAAGCTTTCTTT
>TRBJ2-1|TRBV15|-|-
CATSRDPPTGYNEQFF
TGTGCCACCAGCAGAGATCCCCCGACAGGTTACAATGAGCAGTTCTTC
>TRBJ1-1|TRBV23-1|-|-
CASSQRGRDTEAFF
TGCGCCAGCAGTCAGCGCGGACGGGACACTGAAGCTTTCTTT
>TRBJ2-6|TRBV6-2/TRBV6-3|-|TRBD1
CASSPRTGGSSGANVLTF
TGTGCCAGCAGTCCGCGGACAGGGGGTAGTTCTGGGGCCAACGTCCTGACTTTC
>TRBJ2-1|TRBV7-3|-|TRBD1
CASSPTTGGNEQFF
TGTGCCAGCAGCCCGACGACAGGGGGCAATGAGCAGTTCTTC
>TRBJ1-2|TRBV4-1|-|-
CASSQGQPGYTF
TGCGCCAGCAGCCAAGGACAGCCTGGCTACACCTTC
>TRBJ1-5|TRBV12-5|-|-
CASGSQLTADYSNQPQHF
TGTGCTAGTGGTTCTCAATTGACAGCCGATTATAGCAATCAGCCCCAGCATTTT
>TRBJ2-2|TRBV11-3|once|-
CASSSGTPRTGELFF
TGTGCCAGCAGCTCCGGGACCCCCCGAACCGGGGAGCTGTTTTTT
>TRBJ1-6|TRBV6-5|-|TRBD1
CASSSDRDYSPLHF
TGTGCCAGCAGTTCGGACAGGGACTATTCACCCCTCCACTTT
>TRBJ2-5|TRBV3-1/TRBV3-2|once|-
CASSPRTPNPETQYF
TGTGCCAGCAGCCCTAGGACCCCCAACCCAGAGACCCAGTACTTC
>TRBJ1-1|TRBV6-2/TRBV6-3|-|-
CASSLTKNTEAFF
TGTGCCAGCAGTTTGACAAAGAACACTGAAGCTTTCTTT
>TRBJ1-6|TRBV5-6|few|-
CASSDSFRMSLHF
TGTGCCAGCAGCGACAGTTTTCGAATGTCCCTCCACTTT
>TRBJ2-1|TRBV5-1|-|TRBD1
CASSSNPGQGADEQFF
TGCGCCAGCAGCTCGAATCCGGGACAGGGGGCCGATGAGCAGTTCTTC
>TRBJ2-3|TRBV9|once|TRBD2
CASSAGTSGADTQYF
TGTGCCAGCAGCGCAGGGACTAGCGGCGCAGATACGCAGTATTTT
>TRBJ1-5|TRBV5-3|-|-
CARSLSLAPINQPQHF
TGTGCCAGAAGCTTGAGTTTAGCACCAATCAATCAGCCCCAGCATTTT
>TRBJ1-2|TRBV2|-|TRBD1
CASSLAPGTGNGYTF
TGTGCCAGCAGTTTAGCCCCCGGGACAGGGAACGGCTACACCTTC
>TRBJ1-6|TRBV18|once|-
CASSPGGLDSPLHF
TGTGCCAGCTCACCCGGGGGCTTGGATTCACCCCTCCACTTT
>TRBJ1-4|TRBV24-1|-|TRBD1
CATSDSGTGGEKLFF
TGTGCCACCAGTGATTCCGGGACAGGGGGAGAAAAACTGTTTTTT
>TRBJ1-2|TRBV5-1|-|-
CASSLPPYGYTF
TGCGCCAGCAGCTTGCCCCCTTACGGCTACACCTTC
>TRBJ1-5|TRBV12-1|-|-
CASSTVTGGLGQPQHF
TGTGCCAGCAGCACCGTTACAGGGGGCCTGGGTCAGCCCCAGCATTTT
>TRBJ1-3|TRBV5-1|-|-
CASSLSGLSGNTIYF
TGCGCCAGCAGCTTGTCCGGTCTCTCTGGAAACACCATATATTTT
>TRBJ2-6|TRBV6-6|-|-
CASSHGASGANVLTF
TGTGCCAGCAGCCACGGAGCCTCTGGGGCCAACGTCCTGACTTTC
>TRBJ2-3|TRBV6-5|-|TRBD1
CASSYGQVNTDTQYF
TGTGCCAGCAGTTACGGACAGGTTAACACAGATACGCAGTATTTT
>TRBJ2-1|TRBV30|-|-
CAWSGGTPYNEQFF
TGTGCCTGGAGTGGGGGGACGCCGTACAATGAGCAGTTCTTC
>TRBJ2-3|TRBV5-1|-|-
CASSVQGTDTQYF
TGCGCCAGCAGCGTACAGGGCACAGATACGCAGTATTTT
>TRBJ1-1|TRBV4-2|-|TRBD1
CASSQGDRENTEAFF
TGTGCCAGCAGCCAAGGGGACAGGGAGAACACTGAAGCTTTCTTT
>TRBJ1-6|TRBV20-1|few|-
CSAREGSPLHF
TGCAGTGCTAGAGAAGGTTCACCCCTCCACTTT
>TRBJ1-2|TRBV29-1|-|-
CSDGRGRNGYTF
TGCAGCGACGGAAGGGGAAGGAATGGCTACACCTTC
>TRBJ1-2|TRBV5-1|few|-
CASSFGAENYGYTF
TGCGCCAGCAGCTTTGGAGCAGAGAACTATGGCTACACCTTC
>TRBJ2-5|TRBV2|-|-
CASSGDRETQYF
TGTGCCAGCAGTGGGGACCGAGAGACCCAGTACTTC
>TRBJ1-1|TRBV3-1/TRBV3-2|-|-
CASSHMNTEAFF
TGTGCCAGCAGCCACATGAACACTGAAGCTTTCTTT
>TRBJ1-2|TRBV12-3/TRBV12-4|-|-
CASSFERNYGYTF
TGTGCCAGCAGTTTCGAACGGAATTATGGCTACACCTTC
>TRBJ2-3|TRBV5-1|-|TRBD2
CASSRGVITDTQYF
TGCGCCAGCAGCCGGGGGGTTATCACAGATACGCAGTATTTT
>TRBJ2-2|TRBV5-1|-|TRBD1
CASSLSDRANTGELFF
TGCGCCAGCAGCCTTTCCGACAGGGCGAACACCGGGGAGCTGTTTTTT
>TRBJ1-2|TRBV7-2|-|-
CASSRSRVYGYTF
TGTGCCAGCAGCCGGAGCAGGGTCTATGGCTACACCTTC
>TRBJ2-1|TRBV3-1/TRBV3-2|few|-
CASSQVAGADNEQFF
TGTGCCAGCAGCCAAGTGGCGGGGGCCGACAATGAGCAGTTCTTC
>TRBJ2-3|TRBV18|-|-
CASSARVRTDTQYF
TGTGCCAGCTCAGCGAGGGTCCGCACAGATACGCAGTATTTT
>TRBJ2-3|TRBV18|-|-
CASSPTSDTQYF
TGTGCCAGCTCACCAACCTCAGATACGCAGTATTTT
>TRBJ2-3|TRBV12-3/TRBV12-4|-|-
CASSLGPADTQYF
TGTGCCAGCAGTTTGGGGCCTGCAGATACGCAGTATTTT
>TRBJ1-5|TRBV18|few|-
CASSPQGSNQPQHF
TGTGCCAGCTCACCACAGGGTAGCAATCAGCCCCAGCATTTT
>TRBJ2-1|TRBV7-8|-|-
CASSFSTPPRIYQFF
TGTGCCAGCAGCTTTTCTACCCCCCCCCGGATCTACCAGTTCTTC
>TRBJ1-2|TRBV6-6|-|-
CASSNTPGTDYGYTF
TGTGCCAGCAGTAACACCCCCGGGACCGACTATGGCTACACCTTC
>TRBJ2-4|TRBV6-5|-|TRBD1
CASSSWTGPAKNIQYF
TGTGCCAGCAGTTCTTGGACAGGTCCAGCCAAAAACATTCAGTACTTC